This T cell receptor beta chain came from a study of regulatory T cells in long-lasting Graves disease. This sample's time point: newly diagnosed GD, antithyroid drugs for less than 3 months. The TCR library was made from RNA that had been extracted from PBMCs in TRIzol. It was an endocrinology department in Xi'an, China, that provided the patients. EDTA tubes were used for drawing around 8.8 milliliters of peripheral blood. Assembly of TCR beta libraries relied on iRepertoire HTBI primers together with Arm-PCR of CDR3 regions. TCRdb reanalysed the multiplex PCR reads using MiXCR and keeps one entry per CDR3 protein. There are approximately 350,000 distinct CDR3 sequences in the sample; 12% occur only once, and approximately 20% lies in the top ten. Germline V lookup: CDR1 SGHRS, CDR2 YFSETQ. This CDR3 region has 19 residues. V gave up 4 bases and J gave up 0 bases, with 22 bases separating them. These data also formed part of another study, on T cells in Graves' hyperthyroidism and ophthalmopathy.

The origin of this receptor is a woman aged 18-29 years with Graves disease. The source material was peripheral blood mononuclear cells (PBMCs), sampled at new diagnosis, from a patient treated with antithyroid drugs. The V call is TRBV5-1, the J call TRBJ2-2; the D gene is possibly TRBD2 (6 bases). The CDR3: CASSLPWGGVFANTGELFF. The CDR3 DNA sequence: TGCGCCAGCAGCCTCCCATGGGGCGGGGTGTTCGCGAACACCGGGGAGCTGTTTTTT.